These 21 T cell receptor beta chains were all obtained from the same sample, sequenced in a study of blood T cells in healthy people across ages. Through a sample-barcoded 5' primer and a J-beta primer mix, a second PCR was run for roughly 6 to 11 cycles. TCRdb itself ran the 5' RACE reads through MiXCR, one entry per CDR3 protein. This table has 1.2 million to 1.5 million distinct CDR3 sequences, around 42% appearing once. Sequencing was performed on blood. The origin of the receptors is a woman under 30 in good health.

The chain is built from TRBV12-5 and TRBJ2-7; D gene unclear. CDR3 length: 16 amino acids. V was cut by 0 bases and J by 3 bases, with 15 bases left in between. Germline V gene data show CDR1 as LGHNT and CDR2 as FRNRAP. CDR3 in DNA: TGTGCTAGTGGTTTGGTAAAGTATGGTGGGATCTACGAGCAGTACTTC. Its protein is CASGLVKYGGIYEQYF.

This clonotype occurred a few times. V and J are TRBV6-5 and TRBJ1-6; 8 bases line up with TRBD1. Germline CDR1 is MNHEY and CDR2 is SVGAGI. The CDR3 sequence is 19 residues long. The trim removed 2 bases at V and 5 bases at J, leaving 14 bases unmatched. The CDR3 DNA reads as TGTGCCAGCAGTTACCCTGACAGGGGTCCCAGCCTCCATAATTCACCCCTCCACTTT. Translating gives CASSYPDRGPSLHNSPLHF.

This clonotype was found a few times. The chain is built from TRBV10-3 and TRBJ2-3, with 11 nucleotides matching TRBD2. This CDR3 is 15 amino acids long. Germline V lookup: CDR1 ENHRY, CDR2 SYGVKD. The V and J ends lost 6 bases and 2 bases, in that order; junction bases with no gene match: 4. CDR3 bases: TGTGCCATCAGCACTAGCGGGGGATACACAGATACGCAGTATTTT. It encodes CAISTSGGYTDTQYF.

V and J are TRBV20-1 and TRBJ1-4; 10 bases agree with TRBD1. The germline CDR1 and CDR2 sequences are DFQATT and SNEGSKA (reference sequence). This CDR3 comprises 14 residues. The J segment lost 4 bases and the V segment lost 3 bases, leaving 2 bases of the junction unmatched. Here the CDR3 reads CSARGQGSNEKLFF. DNA of the CDR3: TGCAGTGCTAGGGGACAGGGGAGTAATGAAAAACTGTTTTTT.

This clonotype occurred a few times. The rearrangement uses TRBV25-1 and TRBJ1-1, with D hard to call. Trimming left V 3 bases short and J 3 bases short, with 8 bases between. This CDR3 contains 13 residues. The germline CDR1 and CDR2 sequences are MGHDK and SYGVNS. CDR3 region: CASSDGFDTEAFF. As DNA, the CDR3 is TGTGCCAGCAGTGACGGTTTTGACACTGAAGCTTTCTTT.

The V call is TRBV5-1, the J call TRBJ2-5; weak D call: TRBD2 (5 bases). The J call may be faulty, since TRBJ2-1 better matches the DNA end. Germline V gene lookup returns CDR1 SGHRS and CDR2 YFSETQ. The CDR3 runs 14 residues. The CDR3 nucleotides are TGCGCCAGCAGCGGAGTTGGAGGAAAAGAGACCCAGTTCTTC. It is translated as CASSGVGGKETQFF.

J is TRBJ2-5 and V is TRBV11-2; TRBD2 matches 12 bases. The CDR3 consists of 15 residues. The junction had 12 bases not matched to a gene; V was cut back by 5 bases and J by 11 bases. CDR1 is SGHAT and CDR2 is FQNNGV in the germline V gene. The CDR3 region is CASSPPGLAGHQQYF. As DNA, the CDR3 is TGTGCCAGCAGCCCACCGGGACTAGCGGGCCATCAGCAGTACTTC.

This chain connects TRBV29-1 to TRBJ2-3; D is undetermined. Germline-derived CDR1 and CDR2 are SQVTM and ANQGSEA. This CDR3 spans 12 amino acids. CDR3 amino acids: CSHTLMADTQYF. In DNA, the CDR3 is TGCAGTCACACTTTGATGGCAGATACGCAGTATTTT.

The chain has TRBV25-1 and TRBJ1-6, with no clear D. Trimming shortened V by 8 bases and J by 7 bases, and 15 bases separated the two germline ends. Germline V gene sequence: CDR1 MGHDK, CDR2 SYGVNS. CDR3 length equals 14 residues. The DNA of the CDR3 is TGTGCCAGCCCAGACCGAGGGAACAATTCACCCCTCCACTTT. Residues: CASPDRGNNSPLHF.

Only a few counts were recorded for this clonotype. The V and J genes are TRBV11-2 and TRBJ2-1; 7 nucleotides agree with TRBD2. The germline V gene encodes CDR1 SGHAT and CDR2 FQNNGV. The CDR3 spans 16 residues. The V segment lost 5 bases and the J segment 3 bases; nucleotides outside the gene matches: 10. The CDR3 loop reads CASSPWEGTYYNEQFF. DNA of the CDR3: TGTGCCAGCAGCCCGTGGGAGGGCACTTACTACAATGAGCAGTTCTTC.

The CDR3 loop reads CATSDPADTDTQYF. CDR3 in DNA: TGTGCCACCAGTGATCCGGCGGACACAGATACGCAGTATTTT. This chain links TRBV24-1 with TRBJ2-3; D uncertain. Germline V gives CDR1 KGHDR, CDR2 SFDVKD. This CDR3 is 14 amino acids long. Trimming removed 3 bases at V and 2 bases at J, with 8 bases between.

The chain combines TRBV5-1 with TRBJ2-7, with TRBD2 matching over 8 bases. The CDR3 contains 16 residues. After removal of 0 bases from V and 7 bases from J, the junction contained 12 bases not matched to a gene. Per germline, CDR1 SGHRS and CDR2 YFSETQ. CDR3 coding DNA: TGCGCCAGCAGCTTGGCCTCGGGAGGGCCGAGTTTTGAGCAGTACTTC. It translates to CASSLASGGPSFEQYF.

The chain couples TRBV2 to TRBJ2-1; 9 nucleotides agree with TRBD2. The germline V gene has CDR1 SNHLY and CDR2 FYNNEI. This CDR3 contains 16 residues. The ends lost 4 bases at V and 5 bases at J; junction bases unmatched: 9. This CDR3 is CASSAAQGLANNEQFF. CDR3 DNA sequence: TGTGCCAGCAGTGCGGCGCAGGGACTAGCCAACAATGAGCAGTTCTTC.

CDR3 nucleotide sequence: TGTGCCATCAGGGATCGAGCGGCCTCCTACAATGAGCAGTACTTC. Translation gives CAIRDRAASYNEQYF. The chain employs TRBV10-3 and TRBJ2-5; a weak D match, TRBD2 (5 bases). Germline CDR1 ENHRY, CDR2 SYGVKD. Trimming took off 6 bases at V and 11 bases at J, with 25 bases between the two ends. This CDR3 contains 15 residues.

V gene TRBV20-1 combines with J gene TRBJ2-1, with TRBD1 matching 7 bases. This CDR3 contains 15 residues. The germline gives CDR1 DFQATT, CDR2 SNEGSKA (reference sequence). V trimming: 4 bases; J trimming: 5 bases; junction bases outside the gene matches: 11. CDR3 bases: TGCAGTGCTACGACCGGGACAGCCAGCAACAATGAGCAGTTCTTC. Translated: CSATTGTASNNEQFF.

The chain is built from TRBV19 and TRBJ2-6, with 7 bases matching TRBD2. The V gene end was trimmed by 7 bases and the J gene end by 0 bases; junction bases not matched to a gene: 3. In germline, CDR1 is LNHDA, CDR2 SQIVND (reference sequence). The CDR3 runs to 15 residues. For the CDR3, the DNA is TGTGCCAGTACGGGCGGGGGCTCTGGGGCCAACGTCCTGACTTTC. Protein sequence: CASTGGGSGANVLTF.

This clonotype showed up just a few times. The chain recombines TRBV5-1 with TRBJ2-7; 11 bases match TRBD2. V shed 6 bases, J shed 0 bases, and the junction held 11 bases outside the gene matches. The CDR3 runs 17 residues. Germline CDR1 SGHRS, CDR2 YFSETQ. CDR3 region: CASTDIGTSGSSYEQYF. The CDR3 DNA sequence: TGCGCCAGCACAGACATCGGGACTAGCGGATCCTCCTACGAGCAGTACTTC. The full variable domain, rest sourced from reference TRBV5-1 and TRBJ2-7, is KAGVTQTPRYLIKTRGQQVTLSCSPISGHRSVSWYQQTPGQGLQFLFEYFSETQRNKGNFPGRFSGRQFSNSRSEMNVSTLELGDSALYLCASTDIGTSGSSYEQYFGPGTRLTVT.

This clonotype was found a few times. The chain carries TRBV2 and TRBJ2-7, with 10 bases lining up with TRBD2. From germline, CDR1 is SNHLY and CDR2 FYNNEI. Germline trimming cut 6 bases from V and 1 base from J; bases unmatched to any gene: 6. The CDR3 runs to 15 residues. The CDR3 protein is CASRQTSGVSYEQYF. CDR3 sequence (DNA): TGTGCCAGCAGACAAACTAGCGGGGTGTCCTACGAGCAGTACTTC.

The chain recombines TRBV3-1 with TRBJ1-6; possibly TRBD1 for D (6 bases). V shed 6 bases and J shed 8 bases, with 8 bases lying between them. CDR1 and CDR2 from the germline V gene are LGHDT and YNNKEL (reference sequence). The CDR3 loop spans 12 amino acids. CDR3 sequence reads: CASRRQDSPLHF. As DNA, the CDR3 is TGTGCCAGCAGACGACAGGATTCACCCCTCCACTTT.

A few counts support this clonotype. The V call is TRBV10-3, the J call TRBJ2-7; D tentatively fits TRBD1 or TRBD2 (6 bases each). The V end was cut by 11 bases, the J end by 0 bases, with 14 bases between. The CDR3 length is 13 residues. Germline values: CDR1 ENHRY, CDR2 SYGVKD. Here the CDR3 DNA reads TGTGCCTCGGAGGGGGGTAGCTCCTACGAGCAGTACTTC. This gives the protein CASEGGSSYEQYF.

The CDR3, as DNA: TGCAGTGCTAGTCTTGGAACTGCTAGCAATCAGCCCCAGCATTTT. Protein product: CSASLGTASNQPQHF. This chain links TRBV20-1 with TRBJ1-5; D unclear. The CDR3 contains 15 residues. V gave up 3 bases and J gave up 0 bases, with 12 bases separating them. In germline, CDR1 is DFQATT, CDR2 SNEGSKA (reference sequence).